This T cell receptor beta chain was profiled in a study of T-cell memory formation after mild COVID-19. Study as a whole: Clustering of TCRs was largely donor specific. Overall study findings and caveats: The study found contracting CD4+ clones mainly in CM and EM and contracting CD8+ clones in EMRA. The authors did not confirm SARS-CoV-2 specificity of second-wave clones peaking day 37.

The sample holds a few counts of this clonotype. Antigen specificity is unknown. TCRdb called the 5' RACE reads again in MiXCR, with one record for every CDR3 protein. The sample includes 350,000 to 500,000 distinct CDR3 sequences, around 20% of them seen just once. Germline assignment: CDR1 SGHRS and CDR2 YFSETQ. This CDR3 comprises 12 residues. Germline trimming cut 7 bases from V and 3 bases from J; bases unmatched to any gene: 4. Specimen: PBMCs or a T cell subset sorted from them (not recorded which). The TCR was taken from an adult woman who had mild COVID-19 (a few samples of this study predate the infection). Cell type and time point are not known. The chain recombines TRBV5-1 with TRBJ2-7; 7 positions match TRBD1. CDR3 sequence: CASGPGGYEQYF. The DNA for the CDR3 is TGCGCCAGCGGTCCAGGGGGCTACGAGCAGTACTTC.